Each of the 14 T cell receptor beta chains below was sequenced from the same sample in a study of Ad26.COV2.S vaccination and SARS-CoV-2 variants. Measured with immunoSEQ multiplex PCR; TCRdb has only the in-frame clones, and not every one. The table lists about 350,000 clones, 70% to 90% of them singletons. Regarding treatment: about 20 received Ad26.COV2.S at low or high dose, single or two shots; about 5 received placebo; per-sample allocation not given. Day 63 after the first injection of vaccine or placebo was the sampling time. The source material was peripheral blood, sampled in a trial of Ad26.COV2.S vaccine versus placebo. The source is a person between 18 and 60 years old who received the Ad26.COV2.S COVID-19 vaccine or a placebo.

V is TRBV7-2 and J is TRBJ1-1; 11 bases agree with TRBD1. The V gene end was trimmed by 5 bases and the J gene end by 5 bases; junction bases not matched to a gene: 7. Germline V CDR1 and CDR2: SGHTA, FQGNSA. CDR3 size: 15 residues. CDR3 sequence reads: CASSLQGQGVTEAFF. The CDR3 nucleotides are TGTGCCAGCAGCCTACAGGGACAGGGGGTAACTGAAGCTTTCTTT.

The rearrangement uses TRBV21-1 and TRBJ2-1. TRBV21-1 is a listed pseudogene. This CDR3 is 22 amino acids long. The CDR3 nucleotides are TGTGCCAGCAGCAAACCACTCCGACTCTCGACACTTCTTCCGAGCTCCTACAATGAGCAGTTCTTC. Protein product: CASSKPLRLSTLLPSSYNEQFF.

The V call is TRBV19, the J call TRBJ2-5; D is ambiguous. The length of the CDR3 is 16 residues. CDR1 and CDR2 (germline): LNHDA, SQIVND (reference sequence). The V gene lost 1 base and the J gene lost 0 bases, with 12 bases spanning the gap. The chain's CDR3 is CASSIGAFTDQETQYF. As DNA, the CDR3 is TGTGCCAGTAGTATAGGGGCCTTCACCGACCAAGAGACCCAGTACTTC.

The chain joins TRBV4-1 to TRBJ2-7; 7 bases fit TRBD2. CDR1 and CDR2 from the germline V gene are MGHRA and YSYEKL. The CDR3 contains 17 residues. The J segment lost 2 bases and the V segment lost 2 bases, leaving 12 bases of the junction unmatched. CDR3 nucleotide sequence: TGCGCCAGCAGCCAAAATGTAAACCGCGGGAGTACCTACGAGCAGTACTTC. It encodes CASSQNVNRGSTYEQYF.

J is TRBJ2-7 and V is TRBV15, with 7 bases matching TRBD1. The ends lost 1 base at V and 1 base at J; junction bases unmatched: 4. The CDR3 has 15 residues. Per germline, CDR1 LNHNV and CDR2 YYDKDF (reference sequence). CDR3 in DNA: TGTGCCACCAGCAGAGGGGGGACAGCATCCTACGAGCAGTACTTC. Protein: CATSRGGTASYEQYF.

The gene calls are TRBV6-2 or TRBV6-3 and TRBJ2-4, with 8 bases matching TRBD2. J was trimmed by 7 bases and V by 5 bases; bases with no gene match: 4. CDR3 length equals 13 residues. The V gene's germline CDR1 is MNHEY and CDR2 SVGEGT. Here the CDR3 reads CASSLTSVNIQYF. DNA of the CDR3: TGTGCCAGCAGTCTGACTAGCGTCAACATTCAGTACTTC.

This chain links TRBV30 with TRBJ2-2, with 9 bases lining up with TRBD2. V lost 0 bases and J lost 5; bases outside the gene matches: 7. The CDR3 length is 16 residues. The germline V gene has CDR1 GTSNPN and CDR2 SVGIG (reference sequence). The CDR3 loop is CAWSVRGGRATGELFF. CDR3 DNA sequence: TGTGCCTGGAGTGTACGGGGCGGGAGGGCTACCGGGGAGCTGTTTTTT.

This chain connects TRBV7-2 to TRBJ1-2; 7 bases align to TRBD1. The ends lost 5 bases at V and 13 bases at J; junction bases unmatched: 10. This CDR3 is 12 amino acids long. Germline CDR1 and CDR2: SGHTA and FQGNSA. The CDR3, as DNA: TGTGCCAGCAGCACCAGAGAACAGGGGCGCACCTTC. It specifies CASSTREQGRTF.

Of note for this clone: Additional DNA sequences in this sample encode the identical CDR3. The CDR3 sequence: CASRDGYGYTF. CDR3 nucleotides: TGTGCCAGCAGAGATGGGTATGGCTACACCTTC. This rearrangement joins TRBV2 to TRBJ1-2; D remains unclear. The germline gives CDR1 SNHLY, CDR2 FYNNEI. V was clipped by 6 bases and J by 5 bases, with 7 bases between them. The CDR3 sequence is 11 residues long.

V usage is TRBV14 and J usage is TRBJ2-2; D unresolved. Germline V gene lookup returns CDR1 SGHDN and CDR2 FVKESK. Trimming took off 0 bases at V and 0 bases at J, with 11 bases between the two ends. CDR3 length equals 17 residues. The CDR3 sequence: CASSQDRSVTNTGELFF. The DNA for the CDR3 is TGTGCCAGCAGCCAAGATAGGTCGGTTACGAACACCGGGGAGCTGTTTTTT.

This clone has only a few counts. This sample includes further DNA sequences coding for the same CDR3. This chain connects TRBV7-2 to TRBJ1-1; D remains ambiguous. The CDR3 is 14 amino acids. Looked up from germline, CDR1 is SGHTA and CDR2 is FQGNSA. V was cut by 3 bases and J by 2 bases, with 10 bases left in between. CDR3 protein: CASSFGSANTEAFF. The DNA for the CDR3 is TGTGCCAGCAGCTTCGGGTCTGCTAACACTGAAGCTTTCTTT. Looking up the rest from reference TRBV7-2 and TRBJ1-1 gives the full variable domain: GAGVSQSPSNKVTEKGKDVELRCDPISGHTALYWYRQSLGQGLEFLIYFQGNSAPDKSGLPSDRFSAERTGGSVSTLTIQRTQQEDSAVYLCASSFGSANTEAFFGQGTRLTVV.

The CDR3 loop is CASSQDSTFGSYEQYF. CDR3 bases: TGTGCCAGCAGCCAAGATTCGACCTTTGGCTCCTACGAGCAGTACTTC. The chain employs TRBV4-2 and TRBJ2-7; D gene ambiguous. Germline V gene data show CDR1 as LGHNA and CDR2 as YNFKEQ. CDR3 length: 16 residues. Trimming removed 0 bases from V and 0 bases from J, with 12 bases in between.

This clone appeared a single time. V is TRBV7-9 and J is TRBJ2-7, with D perhaps given as TRBD1 or TRBD2 (7 bases each). The CDR3 has 17 amino acids. Per germline, CDR1 SEHNR and CDR2 FQNEAQ (reference sequence). Trimming pared 7 bases from V and 3 bases from J, leaving 25 bases between. CDR3 nucleotide sequence: TGTGCCAGCACCCCTTTGACAGGGAGGGAGTCCTACTACGAGCAGTACTTC. Residues: CASTPLTGRESYYEQYF. The full variable domain, with the rest looked up from reference TRBV7-9 and TRBJ2-7, is DTGVSQNPRHKITKRGQNVTFRCDPISEHNRLYWYRQTLGQGPEFLTYFQNEAQLEKSRLLSDRFSAERPKGSFSTLEIQRTEQGDSAMYLCASTPLTGRESYYEQYFGPGTRLTVT.

J is TRBJ2-1 and V is TRBV11-3; 10 bases match TRBD2. This CDR3 has 15 amino acids. Trimming took 1 base from V and 4 from J; bases not matched to a gene: 1. CDR1 and CDR2 from the germline V gene are SGHNT and YENEEA. The CDR3 DNA is TGTGCCAGCAGCTTAGGTAGCGGGGGGTACAATGAGCAGTTCTTC. As protein: CASSLGSGGYNEQFF. Looking up the rest from reference TRBV11-3 and TRBJ2-1 gives the full variable domain: EAGVVQSPRYKIIEKKQPVAFWCNPISGHNTLYWYLQNLGQGPELLIRYENEEAVDDSQLPKDRFSAERLKGVDSTLKIQPAELGDSAVYLCASSLGSGGYNEQFFGPGTRLTVL.